The 21 T cell receptor beta chains given below trace back to one sample, sequenced in a study of metastatic and nonmetastatic thyroid tumors. Thyroid surgery took place with no prior treatment in any patient. Through MiXCR, TCRdb re-clonotyped the PCR reads. The sample includes some 20,000 clones, 30% to 35% of them seen just once. Sequencing input: adjacent normal tissue. All receptors derive from a female donor with papillary thyroid cancer or a benign thyroid nodule (not recorded which). Some clones in this sample may be carry-over from other donors' samples.

This chain connects TRBV6-1 to TRBJ2-7; D possibly corresponds to TRBD1 (6 bases). V was trimmed by 6 bases and J by 2 bases, leaving 20 bases between them. Germline V CDR1 and CDR2: MNHNS, SASEGT. The CDR3 has 16 residues. DNA of the CDR3: TGTGCCAGCAGACGCCAATTGACAGGAGAGACCTACGAGCAGTACTTC. Amino acid sequence: CASRRQLTGETYEQYF.

This sequence joins TRBV6-1 and TRBJ1-4; D unresolved. The CDR3 covers 13 residues. CDR1 and CDR2 (germline): MNHNS, SASEGT. V dropped 5 bases and J dropped 8 bases, with 12 bases sitting between them. The CDR3 coding sequence is TGTGCCAGCAGTCGGGTGAGGGAAGAAAAACTGTTTTTT. The encoded protein is CASSRVREEKLFF.

This clone was found a few times. The J gene is TRBJ2-7, the V gene TRBV12-5, with 10 bases that match TRBD2. CDR1 is LGHNT, CDR2 FRNRAP, per germline. J gave up 4 bases and V 6 bases, and 18 bases lay outside the gene matches. The CDR3 runs to 18 residues. The CDR3 DNA reads as TGTGCTAGTGGACCCGAAGCGGGAGGGCCAAATTTAAAATACGAGCAGTACTTC. Translation gives CASGPEAGGPNLKYEQYF. Full variable domain (remainder filled in from reference TRBV12-5 and TRBJ2-7): DARVTQTPRHKVTEMGQEVTMRCQPILGHNTVFWYRQTMMQGLELLAYFRNRAPLDDSGMPKDRFSAEMPDATLATLKIQPSEPRDSAVYFCASGPEAGGPNLKYEQYFGPGTRLTVT.

The chain uses TRBV20-1 and TRBJ2-7; D is ambiguous. The V and J ends lost 4 bases and 4 bases respectively, with 23 bases between them. The CDR3 sequence is 16 residues long. Germline V gene lookup returns CDR1 DFQATT and CDR2 SNEGSKA (reference sequence). For the CDR3, the DNA is TGCAGTGCTACCCGTCGGGTAGGGTACACGTCGTACGAGCAGTACTTC. Translating it yields CSATRRVGYTSYEQYF.

The table lists this clone with a few counts. This chain links TRBV12-3 or TRBV12-4 with TRBJ2-1; D is unclear. V was cut by 6 bases and J by 7 bases, with 13 bases left in between. The CDR3 sequence is 13 residues long. The CDR3 bases are TGTGCCAGCAGGGGCCCCTTGGGAAATGAGCAGTTCTTC. Residues: CASRGPLGNEQFF.

This chain joins TRBV30 and TRBJ1-3, with D unclear. V dropped 0 bases and J dropped 0 bases, with 15 bases sitting between them. This CDR3 contains 17 residues. Germline CDR1 GTSNPN, CDR2 SVGIG (reference sequence). DNA for the CDR3: TGTGCCTGGAGTGTAGACCTGCCCGTGTTCTCTGGAAACACCATATATTTT. Translating gives CAWSVDLPVFSGNTIYF.

Only a few counts were recorded for this clone. This chain links TRBV6-1 with TRBJ1-6; 11 bases agree with TRBD1. CDR3 length: 15 amino acids. The J segment lost 9 bases and the V segment lost 5 bases, leaving 6 bases of the junction unmatched. Germline CDR1 MNHNS, CDR2 SASEGT. The CDR3 DNA reads TGTGCCAGCAGTCCCGGGACAGGGGGTTTTTCACCCCTCCACTTT. Amino acids: CASSPGTGGFSPLHF.

CDR3 protein: CASSVGGNTGELFF. As DNA, the CDR3 is TGTGCCAGCAGCGTAGGGGGGAACACCGGGGAGCTGTTTTTT. The rearrangement uses TRBV9 and TRBJ2-2; D ambiguous. Germline V gives CDR1 SGDLS, CDR2 YYNGEE. V was trimmed by 0 bases and J by 1 base, leaving 4 bases between them. There are 14 residues in the CDR3. Complete variable domain (other parts from reference TRBV9 and TRBJ2-2): DSGVTQTPKHLITATGQRVTLRCSPRSGDLSVYWYQQSLDQGLQFLIQYYNGEERAKGNILERFSAQQFPDLHSELNLSSLELGDSALYFCASSVGGNTGELFFGEGSRLTVL.

This clone appeared a few times. CDR3 residues: CASSYRGRDGTEAFF. CDR3 nucleotide sequence: TGTGCCAGCAGTTACCGGGGCAGGGATGGTACTGAAGCTTTCTTT. The gene calls are TRBV6-2 or TRBV6-3 and TRBJ1-1; D is possibly TRBD1 (5 bases). Germline CDR1 MNHEY, CDR2 SVGEGT. This CDR3 is built from 15 residues. Trimming pared 2 bases from V and 5 bases from J, leaving 15 bases between.

The J gene is TRBJ1-2, the V gene TRBV6-1; no firm D call. The CDR3 length is 16 residues. Trimming took 7 bases from V and 8 from J, leaving 26 bases between them. The germline V gene encodes CDR1 MNHNS and CDR2 SASEGT. In DNA, the CDR3 is TGTGCCAGCACCCCCCTGGGCCAGCCACACCCAGAGGGCTACACCTTC. This gives the protein CASTPLGQPHPEGYTF.

The chain links TRBV20-1 to TRBJ2-7, with D hard to call. Germline-derived CDR1 and CDR2 are DFQATT and SNEGSKA (reference sequence). Trimming cost V 3 bases and J 4 bases, with 10 bases left between them. The CDR3 contains 12 residues. The CDR3 sequence: CSASYPPYEQYF. The DNA of the CDR3 is TGCAGTGCTAGTTACCCTCCGTACGAGCAGTACTTC.

This clone counts as medium-sized. The V call is TRBV27, the J call TRBJ1-2; perhaps TRBD1 as D (6 bases). Trimming left V 4 bases short and J 3 bases short, with 21 bases between. The CDR3 runs 17 residues. Germline V gene lookup returns CDR1 MNHEY and CDR2 SMNVEV (reference sequence). The CDR3 sequence: CASSSQYSLSGDYGYTF. In nucleotides, the CDR3 is TGTGCCAGCAGTTCCCAGTACTCCTTATCAGGGGACTATGGCTACACCTTC.

The chain uses TRBV5-5 and TRBJ2-7; TRBD2 matches 11 bases. Germline CDR1 and CDR2: SGHKS and YYEKEE (reference sequence). J lost 4 bases, V lost 3 bases, and 6 bases had no gene match. The CDR3 sequence is 15 residues long. In DNA, the CDR3 is TGTGCCAGCAGCTACTCCGGGACTAGCGGTTACGAGCAGTACTTC. Protein product: CASSYSGTSGYEQYF.

The rearrangement uses TRBV11-3 and TRBJ2-2; D gene unclear. This CDR3 is built from 12 residues. From germline, CDR1 is SGHNT and CDR2 YENEEA. This CDR3 is CAISFHTGELFF. The CDR3 region has the DNA TGTGCAATCAGCTTCCACACCGGGGAGCTGTTTTTT.

Written as DNA, the CDR3 is TGTGCCAGCAGCTCTGACGGGCGCTACGAGCAGTACTTC. Translation gives CASSSDGRYEQYF. The chain links TRBV28 to TRBJ2-7, with D hard to call. Germline CDR1 reads MDHEN; CDR2 reads SYDVKM. The CDR3 is 13 residues long. The ends were cut back, 6 bases at V and 3 bases at J, with 12 bases in the middle.

The J gene is TRBJ2-7, the V gene TRBV28; perhaps TRBD2 as D (6 bases). From germline, CDR1 is MDHEN and CDR2 SYDVKM. Trimming stripped 5 bases from V and 1 base from J, with 12 bases between. This CDR3 comprises 14 residues. The CDR3 reads CASSQLGTSYEQYF. As DNA, the CDR3 is TGTGCCAGCAGTCAACTCGGGACTTCCTACGAGCAGTACTTC. Using reference TRBV28 and TRBJ2-7 for the parts outside the CDR3, the full variable domain is DVKVTQSSRYLVKRTGEKVFLECVQDMDHENMFWYRQDPGLGLRLIYFSYDVKMKEKGDIPEGYSVSREKKERFSLILESASTNQTSMYLCASSQLGTSYEQYFGPGTRLTVT.

The chain uses TRBV20-1 and TRBJ1-2; the D gene is possibly TRBD1 (6 bases). This CDR3 comprises 15 residues. Germline V lookup: CDR1 DFQATT, CDR2 SNEGSKA (reference sequence). Deletions cut 0 bases from V and 2 bases from J, with 13 bases between. The CDR3 DNA reads as TGCAGTGCTAGAGATGAACAGGGCCCCAACTATGGCTACACCTTC. As protein: CSARDEQGPNYGYTF.

This clone showed up just a few times. The rearrangement links TRBV10-3 to TRBJ1-2; a weak D match, TRBD1 (5 bases). This CDR3 is 14 amino acids long. Trimming removed 2 bases from V and 4 bases from J, with 11 bases in between. Germline-derived CDR1 and CDR2 are ENHRY and SYGVKD. The CDR3 here is CAISEGADSYGYTF. For the CDR3, the DNA is TGTGCCATCAGTGAGGGGGCAGACTCCTATGGCTACACCTTC.

This clone came up a few times. V and J are TRBV28 and TRBJ1-6; possibly TRBD1 for D (5 bases). The CDR3 covers 16 residues. The V gene's germline CDR1 is MDHEN and CDR2 SYDVKM. Trimming took off 2 bases at V and 13 bases at J, with 21 bases between the two ends. The chain's CDR3 is CASSLPAFGGLGPLHF. The CDR3 nucleotides are TGTGCCAGCAGTTTACCCGCGTTTGGGGGGTTAGGGCCCCTCCACTTT.

The rearrangement links TRBV20-1 to TRBJ1-2; 7 nucleotides align to TRBD1. J gave up 6 bases and V 4 bases, and 11 bases lay outside the gene matches. CDR1 is DFQATT and CDR2 is SNEGSKA in the germline V gene (reference sequence). The CDR3 spans 14 residues. The CDR3 spells CSATRTGVEDGYTF. The DNA of the CDR3 is TGCAGTGCTACGCGTACAGGGGTAGAGGATGGCTACACCTTC.

The table lists this clone with many counts. The chain employs TRBV30 and TRBJ2-1; D not certain. The CDR3 runs to 15 residues. Trimming left V 3 bases short and J 5 bases short, with 17 bases between. Germline assignment: CDR1 GTSNPN and CDR2 SVGIG (reference sequence). In DNA, the CDR3 is TGTGCCTGGAGGGACCCCGTGGCCTATGACAATGAGCAGTTCTTC. This codes for CAWRDPVAYDNEQFF.